Below, 14 T cell receptor beta chains from the same sample are listed, as sequenced in a study of neurological immune-mediated disorders. Each CDR3 protein gets one entry after TCRdb re-called the 5' RACE reads with MiXCR. In the table there are about 38,000 distinct CDR3 sequences, 11% of which are singletons. Sequencing used CD4+ T cells from blood. Receptors originate from a woman aged 25 to 39 with HTLV-1-associated myelopathy (HAM/TSP).

This clonotype was seen repeatedly, ten times or more. The chain joins TRBV5-1 to TRBJ1-5; D might be TRBD1 (5 bases). Trimming removed 4 bases from V and 7 bases from J, with 12 bases in between. Germline lookup yields CDR1 SGHRS and CDR2 YFSETQ. The CDR3 runs 13 residues. CDR3 coding DNA: TGCGCCAGCAGCAAGGGAGGGGAACAGCCCCAGCATTTT. Residues: CASSKGGEQPQHF.

In this sample, this clonotype turned up many times. The V gene is TRBV27, the J gene TRBJ2-2, with D possibly being TRBD1 or TRBD2 (5 bases each). The V end lost 6 bases, the J end lost 2 bases, and 16 bases lay between the germline ends. The CDR3 sequence is 16 residues long. Germline assignment: CDR1 MNHEY and CDR2 SMNVEV (reference sequence). CDR3 nucleotide sequence: TGTGCCAGCAGGCCCCAGCGGCAGGGAAACACCGGGGAGCTGTTTTTT. It yields the protein CASRPQRQGNTGELFF.

This clonotype was recorded many times. The rearrangement uses TRBV5-1 and TRBJ1-1; D is undetermined. Germline values: CDR1 SGHRS, CDR2 YFSETQ. V shed 0 bases and J shed 1 base, with 4 bases lying between them. The CDR3 covers 13 residues. The CDR3 nucleotides read TGCGCCAGCAGCTTGGCCAAGAACACTGAAGCTTTCTTT. Translation: CASSLAKNTEAFF.

The CDR3 DNA sequence: TGTGCCTGGAGTTCTAGCGGCGCGCAGTATTTT. It translates to CAWSSSGAQYF. The gene calls are TRBV30 and TRBJ2-3, with 7 bases aligning to TRBD2. There are 11 residues in the CDR3. In germline, CDR1 is GTSNPN, CDR2 SVGIG (reference sequence). J was trimmed by 10 bases and V by 2 bases; bases with no gene match: 3.

This clonotype was recorded many times. This CDR3 is CASSQGREAFF. For the CDR3, the DNA is TGTGCCAGCAGTCAGGGGAGGGAAGCTTTCTTT. The chain uses TRBV12-3 or TRBV12-4 and TRBJ1-1, with a tentative D call TRBD1 (6 bases). V was pared by 5 bases and J by 8 bases, with 9 bases between. This CDR3 contains 11 residues.

This clonotype was recorded at least ten times. The chain carries TRBV9 and TRBJ1-1; D is unclear. Trimming stripped 0 bases from V and 4 bases from J, with 16 bases between. Germline V gene data show CDR1 as SGDLS and CDR2 as YYNGEE. This CDR3 has 16 amino acids. The CDR3 sequence is CASSVVLRGPGTEAFF. CDR3 sequence (DNA): TGTGCCAGCAGCGTAGTTCTTCGGGGTCCGGGCACTGAAGCTTTCTTT.

This clonotype qualifies as medium-sized. The chain combines TRBV5-1 with TRBJ2-1; D is tentatively TRBD1 or TRBD2 (5 bases each). The V end was cut by 2 bases, the J end by 3 bases, with 12 bases between. Germline V gives CDR1 SGHRS, CDR2 YFSETQ. CDR3 length: 15 residues. The CDR3 region is CASSFLGVFYNEQFF. In DNA, the CDR3 is TGCGCCAGCAGCTTCCTGGGGGTTTTCTACAATGAGCAGTTCTTC.

The sample holds many counts of this clonotype. The chain joins TRBV11-2 to TRBJ2-4, with D hard to call. The CDR3 loop spans 13 amino acids. Trimming left V 1 base short and J 6 bases short, with 7 bases between. CDR1 and CDR2 from the germline V gene are SGHAT and FQNNGV. CDR3 loop: CASSLAGANIQYF. CDR3 DNA: TGTGCCAGCAGCTTAGCAGGTGCAAACATTCAGTACTTC.

This clonotype was seen ten or more times. This sequence may be a read error, since a much larger clone differs from it by one base. The gene calls are TRBV5-1 and TRBJ1-2; no definite D call. The CDR3 totals 16 residues. V was pared by 3 bases and J by 2 bases, with 17 bases between. Germline V lookup: CDR1 SGHRS, CDR2 YFSETQ. The CDR3: CASSSTLSLGNYGYTF. For the CDR3, the DNA is TGCGCCAGCAGCTCGACCCTATCCCTGGGAAACTATGGCTACACCTTC.

This clonotype showed up many times. This chain joins TRBV5-1 and TRBJ1-2, with D unresolved. Trimming removed 0 bases from V and 5 bases from J, with 11 bases in between. The length of the CDR3 is 14 residues. Germline V gives CDR1 SGHRS, CDR2 YFSETQ. Here the CDR3 DNA reads TGCGCCAGCAGCTTGGTCGCAGGCAATTATGGCTACACCTTC. Encoded protein: CASSLVAGNYGYTF.

Many counts were recorded for this clonotype. The CDR3 DNA sequence: TGTGCCAGCAGACTGGCAGATACGCAGTATTTT. This gives the protein CASRLADTQYF. This chain links TRBV19 with TRBJ2-3, with no clear D. CDR1 and CDR2 (germline): LNHDA, SQIVND (reference sequence). The CDR3 runs 11 residues. V was trimmed by 9 bases and J by 4 bases, leaving 8 bases between them.

In this sample, this clonotype turned up many times. CDR3 amino acids: CASSYQTGGPYEQFF. CDR3 sequence (DNA): TGTGCCAGCAGTTACCAGACAGGGGGTCCCTATGAGCAGTTCTTC. The chain carries TRBV6-5 and TRBJ2-1, with 9 bases matching TRBD1. Germline loops: CDR1 MNHEY, CDR2 SVGAGI. V was clipped by 2 bases and J by 8 bases; unmatched bases: 7. This CDR3 is built from 15 residues.

This clonotype was seen repeatedly, ten times or more. The CDR3 nucleotides are TGTGCCAGCAGCTTAGGACGGAACTCCTACGAGCAGTACTTC. Encoded protein: CASSLGRNSYEQYF. The rearrangement links TRBV7-8 to TRBJ2-7; no clear D gene. This CDR3 is 14 amino acids long. From germline, CDR1 is SGHVS and CDR2 FQNEAQ. Trimming stripped 1 base from V and 0 bases from J, with 7 bases between. The full variable domain, with the rest looked up from reference TRBV7-8 and TRBJ2-7, is GAGVSQSPRYKVAKRGQDVALRCDPISGHVSLFWYQQALGQGPEFLTYFQNEAQLDKSGLPSDRFFAERPEGSVSTLKIQRTQQEDSAVYLCASSLGRNSYEQYFGPGTRLTVT.

At least ten counts were recorded for this clonotype. V is TRBV7-2 and J is TRBJ2-6; D is tentatively TRBD1 or TRBD2 (5 bases each). V dropped 11 bases and J dropped 0 bases, with 11 bases sitting between them. This CDR3 region has 14 residues. Germline CDR1 SGHTA, CDR2 FQGNSA. The CDR3 nucleotides read TGTGCCTCGAGGGGAACCTCTGGGGCCAACGTCCTGACTTTC. It is translated as CASRGTSGANVLTF.